This T cell receptor (beta chain) was identified in a study of shared clonotypes between healthy human individuals. The overall study: CD4 naive and CD4 memory each took three plates per donor, while CD8 naive took two and CD8 memory one. General observations from the study: Only a few donors were included, so the genetic and exposure-history diversity represented was limited.

Deep was the level used in running the assay. Evenly divided among several immunoSEQ plates was the genomic DNA of each subset. Profiled with immunoSEQ multiplex PCR; TCRdb holds only in-frame clones, not every one. The profile shows 2 million or so clones, 90% to 95% of them singletons. On this clone itself: No antigen is known for it.

Sequenced: naive CD4+ T cells sorted from blood. Noted subset: CD45RA+ positively selected. This TCR was sampled from a man between 18 and 35 years old in good health.

The CDR3 nucleotides are TGCGCCAGCAGCCCCCCCGCGGGGGCCGGGGGCTACACCTTC. It specifies CASSPPAGAGGYTF. The chain combines TRBV4-3 with TRBJ1-2, with a weak D call TRBD1 (6 bases). Germline lookup yields CDR1 LGHNA and CDR2 YSLEER. Trimming left V 4 bases short and J 8 bases short, with 17 bases between. There are 14 residues in the CDR3.